The rows below give T cell receptor beta chains drawn from one sample of a study of metastatic and nonmetastatic thyroid tumors. TCRdb reanalyzed the PCR reads with MiXCR. The table has about 36,000 clones, less than 25% seen once. The sample comprised blood. The receptor set was obtained from a female donor with papillary thyroid cancer or a benign thyroid nodule (not recorded which). Some clones in this sample may be carry-over from other donors' samples. Each CDR3 is given with its conserved first and last residue. Fields, in order: CDR3 length, V gene, J gene, CDR3 protein.

>18|TRBV6-2/TRBV6-3|TRBJ2-6
CASMQLLTGVGGANFLTF
>14|TRBV18|TRBJ2-7
CASSPRAGVHEQYF
>17|TRBV4-2|TRBJ1-1
CASSQDWGGVGDTEAFF
>13|TRBV6-2/TRBV6-3|TRBJ2-3
CAISYYGPCTQYF
>13|TRBV12-3/TRBV12-4|TRBJ1-6
CASRRGADSPLHF
>15|TRBV6-2/TRBV6-3|TRBJ2-7
CASSYGGTAHYEQYF
>14|TRBV7-3|TRBJ1-3
CASSLTWGGNTIYF
>13|TRBV11-3|TRBJ2-7
CASSSPSSYEQYF
>11|TRBV7-8|TRBJ2-7
CASSLGGGQYF
>19|TRBV12-5|TRBJ2-3
CASGLVQITREEWVDTQYF
>14|TRBV30|TRBJ2-7
CAWSVRELLIGQYF
>14|TRBV6-1|TRBJ2-3
CGAAPKGGSDTQYF
>16|TRBV9|TRBJ2-1
CASSSRTSTIHNEQFF
>13|TRBV5-1|TRBJ2-1
CASSPGTGNEQFF
>12|TRBV6-1|TRBJ2-1
CASSDRANEQFF
>12|TRBV7-9|TRBJ1-1
CASSPSNTEAFF
>13|TRBV12-3/TRBV12-4|TRBJ1-5
CASSLSGYQPQHF
>16|TRBV3-1|TRBJ2-5
CASGQVGGTGAGTQYF
>12|TRBV29-1|TRBJ1-2
CSVSDSIYGYTF
>16|TRBV7-8|TRBJ2-2
CASSLLAGGHTGELFF
>14|TRBV6-1|TRBJ2-3
CASSDGGETDTQYF
>15|TRBV7-6|TRBJ2-2
CASSWTDDYTGELFF
>14|TRBV29-1|TRBJ1-1
CSVRQRTVNTEAFF
>13|TRBV20-1|TRBJ1-2
CSATHGSVYCYTF
>15|TRBV30|TRBJ1-1
CAWSVWGGSNTEAFF
>13|TRBV6-1|TRBJ1-1
CATTNRKDTEAFF
>14|TRBV7-3|TRBJ1-1
CASSPYGGNTEAFF
>13|TRBV15|TRBJ1-4
CATSTYGGEKLFF
>16|TRBV4-1|TRBJ2-2
CASSDYPGTGPGELFF
>14|TRBV19|TRBJ2-3
CASSIVGARNTQYF